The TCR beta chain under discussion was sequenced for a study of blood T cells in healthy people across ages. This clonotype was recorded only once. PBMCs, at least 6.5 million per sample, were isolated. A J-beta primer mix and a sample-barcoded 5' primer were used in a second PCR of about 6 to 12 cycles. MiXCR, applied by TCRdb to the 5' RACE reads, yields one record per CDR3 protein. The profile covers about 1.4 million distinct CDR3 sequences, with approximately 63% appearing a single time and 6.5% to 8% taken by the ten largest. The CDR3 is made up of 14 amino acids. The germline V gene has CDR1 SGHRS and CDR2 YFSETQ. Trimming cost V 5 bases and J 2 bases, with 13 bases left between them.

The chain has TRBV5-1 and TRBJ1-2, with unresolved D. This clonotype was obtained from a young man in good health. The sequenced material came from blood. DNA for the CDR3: TGCGCCAGCAGTTACCCGGGCGCGAACTATGGCTACACCTTC. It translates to CASSYPGANYGYTF.